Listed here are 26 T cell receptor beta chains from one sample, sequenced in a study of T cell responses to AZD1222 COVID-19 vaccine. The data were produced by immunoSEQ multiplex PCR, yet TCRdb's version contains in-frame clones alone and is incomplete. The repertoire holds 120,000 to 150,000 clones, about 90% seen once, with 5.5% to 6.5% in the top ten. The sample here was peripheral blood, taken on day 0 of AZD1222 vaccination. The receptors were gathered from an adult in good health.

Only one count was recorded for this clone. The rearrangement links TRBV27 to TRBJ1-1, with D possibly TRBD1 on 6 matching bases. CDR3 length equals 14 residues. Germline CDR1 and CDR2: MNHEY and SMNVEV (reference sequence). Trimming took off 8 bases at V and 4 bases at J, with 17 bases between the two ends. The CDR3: CASGAFRGRTEAFF. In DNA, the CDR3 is TGTGCCAGCGGAGCATTCAGGGGACGCACTGAAGCTTTCTTT.

CDR3 nucleotides: TGTGCCAGCAGTTTATCGGGGACAGGGGCGAATGAGCAGTTCTTC. Its translation is CASSLSGTGANEQFF. The genes are TRBV27 and TRBJ2-1; 10 bases are a match to TRBD1. There are 15 residues in the CDR3. From germline, CDR1 is MNHEY and CDR2 SMNVEV (reference sequence). The junction had 3 bases not matched to a gene; V was cut back by 0 bases and J by 7 bases.

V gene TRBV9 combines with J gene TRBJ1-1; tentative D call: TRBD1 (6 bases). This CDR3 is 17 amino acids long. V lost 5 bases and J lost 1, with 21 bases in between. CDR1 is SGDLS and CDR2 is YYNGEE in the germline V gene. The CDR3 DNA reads TGTGCCAGCAGACCCCCTACAGGGATCGGAAGGAACACTGAAGCTTTCTTT. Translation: CASRPPTGIGRNTEAFF.

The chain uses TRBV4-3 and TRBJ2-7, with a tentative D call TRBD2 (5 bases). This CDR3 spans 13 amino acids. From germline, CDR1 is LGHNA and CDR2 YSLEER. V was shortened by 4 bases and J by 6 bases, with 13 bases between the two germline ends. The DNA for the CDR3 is TGCGCCAGCAGCCTCCGAGGAGGCCGCGAGCAGTACTTC. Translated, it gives CASSLRGGREQYF.

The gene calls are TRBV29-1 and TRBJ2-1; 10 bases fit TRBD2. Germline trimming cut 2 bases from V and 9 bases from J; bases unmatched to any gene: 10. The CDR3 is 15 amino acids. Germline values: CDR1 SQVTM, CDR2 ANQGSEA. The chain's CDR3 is CSVEIGLAGVGEQFF. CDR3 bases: TGCAGCGTTGAAATAGGTCTAGCGGGAGTCGGTGAGCAGTTCTTC.

The CDR3 loop reads CASSLESAKKTEAFF. The CDR3 bases are TGTGCCAGCAGCTTGGAGAGTGCCAAGAAGACTGAAGCTTTCTTT. V usage is TRBV5-5 and J usage is TRBJ1-1; D is uncertain. CDR3 size: 15 residues. The V and J ends lost 0 bases and 5 bases respectively, with 14 bases between them. Per germline, CDR1 SGHKS and CDR2 YYEKEE (reference sequence).

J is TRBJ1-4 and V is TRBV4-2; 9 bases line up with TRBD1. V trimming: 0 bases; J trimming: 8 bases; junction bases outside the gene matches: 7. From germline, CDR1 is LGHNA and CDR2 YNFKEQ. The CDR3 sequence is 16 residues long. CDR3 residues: CASSQDLGQGGEKLFF. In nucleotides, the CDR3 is TGTGCCAGCAGCCAAGATTTGGGACAGGGAGGGGAAAAACTGTTTTTT.

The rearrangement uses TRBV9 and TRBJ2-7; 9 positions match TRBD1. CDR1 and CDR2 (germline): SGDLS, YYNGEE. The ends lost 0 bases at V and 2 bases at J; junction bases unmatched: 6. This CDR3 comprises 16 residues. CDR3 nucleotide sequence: TGTGCCAGCAGCGTAGGACAGGGGGTTTTAACCTACGAGCAGTACTTC. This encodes CASSVGQGVLTYEQYF.

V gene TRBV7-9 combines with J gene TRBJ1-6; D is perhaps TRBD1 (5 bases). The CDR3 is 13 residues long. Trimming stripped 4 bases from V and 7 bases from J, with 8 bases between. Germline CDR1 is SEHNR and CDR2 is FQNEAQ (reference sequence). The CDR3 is CASSSGSNSPLHF. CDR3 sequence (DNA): TGTGCCAGCAGCTCAGGGTCCAATTCACCCCTCCACTTT.

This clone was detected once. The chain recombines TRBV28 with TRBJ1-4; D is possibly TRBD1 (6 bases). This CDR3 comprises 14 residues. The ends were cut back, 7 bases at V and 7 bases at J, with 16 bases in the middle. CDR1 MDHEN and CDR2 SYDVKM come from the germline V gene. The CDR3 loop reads CASNGQGRSEKLFF. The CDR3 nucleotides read TGTGCCAGCAACGGCCAGGGGAGGAGTGAAAAACTGTTTTTT.

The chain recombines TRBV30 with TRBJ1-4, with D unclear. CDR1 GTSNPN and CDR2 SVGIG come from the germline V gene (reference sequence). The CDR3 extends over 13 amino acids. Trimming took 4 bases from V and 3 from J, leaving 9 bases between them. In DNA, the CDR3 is TGTGCCTGGAATACCGATCCTAATGAAAAACTGTTTTTT. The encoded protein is CAWNTDPNEKLFF. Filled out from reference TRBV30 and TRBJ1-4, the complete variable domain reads SQTIHQWPATLVQPVGSPLSLECTVEGTSNPNLYWYRQAAGRGLQLLFYSVGIGQISSEVPQNLSASRPQDRQFILSSKKLLLSDSGFYLCAWNTDPNEKLFFGSGTQLSVL.

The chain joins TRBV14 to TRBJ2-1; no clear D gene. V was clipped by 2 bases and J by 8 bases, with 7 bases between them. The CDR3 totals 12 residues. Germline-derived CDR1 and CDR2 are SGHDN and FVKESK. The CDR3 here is CASSQKLDEQFF. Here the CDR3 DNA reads TGTGCCAGCAGCCAAAAATTGGATGAGCAGTTCTTC.

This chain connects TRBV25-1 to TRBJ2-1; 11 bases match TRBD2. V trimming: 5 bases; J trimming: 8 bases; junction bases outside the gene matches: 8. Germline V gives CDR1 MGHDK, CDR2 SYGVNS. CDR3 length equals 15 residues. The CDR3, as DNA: TGTGCCAGCAGTAGACTAGCGGGACTAGGGGATGAGCAGTTCTTC. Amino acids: CASSRLAGLGDEQFF.

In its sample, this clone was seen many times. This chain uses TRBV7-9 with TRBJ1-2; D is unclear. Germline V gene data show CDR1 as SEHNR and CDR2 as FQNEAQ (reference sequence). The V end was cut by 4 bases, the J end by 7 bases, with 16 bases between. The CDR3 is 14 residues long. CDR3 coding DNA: TGTGCCAGCAGCTATTCGGGGAGTCGCTTTGGCTACACCTTC. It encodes CASSYSGSRFGYTF.

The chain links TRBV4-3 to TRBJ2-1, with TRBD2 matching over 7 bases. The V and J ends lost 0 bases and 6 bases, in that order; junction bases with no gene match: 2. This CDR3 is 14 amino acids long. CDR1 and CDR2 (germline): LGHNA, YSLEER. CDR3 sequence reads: CASSQDGRGNEQFF. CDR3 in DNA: TGCGCCAGCAGCCAAGATGGGAGGGGCAATGAGCAGTTCTTC.

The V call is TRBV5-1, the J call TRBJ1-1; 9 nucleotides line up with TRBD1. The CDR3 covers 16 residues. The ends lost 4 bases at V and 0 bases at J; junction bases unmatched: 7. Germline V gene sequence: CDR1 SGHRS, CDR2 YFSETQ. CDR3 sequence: CASSTTGQGLNTEAFF. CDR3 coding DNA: TGCGCCAGCAGCACAACGGGACAGGGCCTGAACACTGAAGCTTTCTTT.

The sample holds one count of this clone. The CDR3 bases are TGTGCCAGCAGTCCTGCGATTGGACTTCCCCACTATGGCTACACCTTC. This encodes CASSPAIGLPHYGYTF. This chain links TRBV28 with TRBJ1-2; D is unclear. Per germline, CDR1 MDHEN and CDR2 SYDVKM. The V and J ends lost 5 bases and 3 bases respectively, with 19 bases between them. The CDR3 runs to 16 residues.

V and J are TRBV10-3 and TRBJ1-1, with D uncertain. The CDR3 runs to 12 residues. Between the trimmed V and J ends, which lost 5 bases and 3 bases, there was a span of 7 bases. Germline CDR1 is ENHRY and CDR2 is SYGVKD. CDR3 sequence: CAISSEDTEAFF. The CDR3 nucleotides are TGTGCCATCAGTTCAGAAGACACTGAAGCTTTCTTT.

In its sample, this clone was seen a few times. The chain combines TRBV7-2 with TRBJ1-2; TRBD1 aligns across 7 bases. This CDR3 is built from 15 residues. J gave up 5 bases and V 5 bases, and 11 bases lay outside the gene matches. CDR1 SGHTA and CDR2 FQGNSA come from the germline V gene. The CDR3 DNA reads TGTGCCAGCAGCCTAACAGGGGACGTTTTATATGGCTACACCTTC. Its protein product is CASSLTGDVLYGYTF.

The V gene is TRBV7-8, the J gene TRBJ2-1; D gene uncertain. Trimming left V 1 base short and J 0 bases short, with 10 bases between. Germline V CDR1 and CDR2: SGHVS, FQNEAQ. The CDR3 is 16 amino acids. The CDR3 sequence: CASSLVHGSSYNEQFF. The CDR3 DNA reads TGTGCCAGCAGCTTAGTACATGGGTCCTCCTACAATGAGCAGTTCTTC.

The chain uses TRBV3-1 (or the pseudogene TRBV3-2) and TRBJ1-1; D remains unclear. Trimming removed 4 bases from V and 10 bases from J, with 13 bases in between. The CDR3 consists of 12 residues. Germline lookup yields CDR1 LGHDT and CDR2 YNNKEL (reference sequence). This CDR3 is CASSPSGGAAFF. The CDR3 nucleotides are TGTGCCAGCAGCCCAAGTGGTGGAGCAGCTTTCTTT.

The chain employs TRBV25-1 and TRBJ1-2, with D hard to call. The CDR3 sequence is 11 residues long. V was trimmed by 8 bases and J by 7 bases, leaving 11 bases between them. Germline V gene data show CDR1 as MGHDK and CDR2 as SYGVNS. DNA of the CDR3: TGTGCCAGCTACGGAAAAAGTGGCTACACCTTC. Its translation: CASYGKSGYTF.

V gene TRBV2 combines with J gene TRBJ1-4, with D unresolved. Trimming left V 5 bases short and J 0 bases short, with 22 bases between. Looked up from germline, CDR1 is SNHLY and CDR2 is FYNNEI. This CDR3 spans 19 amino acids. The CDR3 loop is CASSFLTPGTKATNEKLFF. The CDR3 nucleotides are TGTGCCAGCAGTTTTTTAACCCCGGGTACAAAGGCAACTAATGAAAAACTGTTTTTT.

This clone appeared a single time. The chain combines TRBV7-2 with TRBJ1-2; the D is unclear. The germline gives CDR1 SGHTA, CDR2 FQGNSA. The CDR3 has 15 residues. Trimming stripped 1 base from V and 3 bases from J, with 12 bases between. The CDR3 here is CASSLVGDRYYGYTF. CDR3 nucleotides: TGTGCCAGCAGCTTAGTAGGCGACCGCTACTATGGCTACACCTTC.

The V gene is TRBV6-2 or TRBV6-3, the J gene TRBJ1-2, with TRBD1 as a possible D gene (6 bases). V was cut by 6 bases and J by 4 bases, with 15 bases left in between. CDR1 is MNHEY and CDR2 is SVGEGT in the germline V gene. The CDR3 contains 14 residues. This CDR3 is CASSREGGSYGYTF. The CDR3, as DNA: TGTGCCAGCAGCCGAGAAGGGGGGAGCTATGGCTACACCTTC.

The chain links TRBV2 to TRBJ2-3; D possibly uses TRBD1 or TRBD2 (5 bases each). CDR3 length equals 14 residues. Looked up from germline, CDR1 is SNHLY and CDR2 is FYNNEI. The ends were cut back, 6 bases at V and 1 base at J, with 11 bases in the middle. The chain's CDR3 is CASRRGAGTDTQYF. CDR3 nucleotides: TGTGCCAGCAGGCGAGGGGCAGGCACAGATACGCAGTATTTT. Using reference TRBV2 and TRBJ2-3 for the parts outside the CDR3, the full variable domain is EPEVTQTPSHQVTQMGQEVILRCVPISNHLYFYWYRQILGQKVEFLVSFYNNEISEKSEIFDDQFSVERPDGSNFTLKIRSTKLEDSAMYFCASRRGAGTDTQYFGPGTRLTVL.